The sequence of this TCR beta chain was determined in a study of molecular identifiers for immune sequencing clone quantification. Making the bulk TCR libraries relied on previously described methods and listed TCR primers. TCRdb recomputed calls from the PCR reads with MiXCR, one row per CDR3 protein. Of some 13,000 distinct CDR3 sequences listed, 15% to 20% are singletons. This clonotype appeared many times. At one boundary the junction diverges from the germline segment, which might be a read error. The CDR3 runs 12 residues. Germline V gives CDR1 LGHNT, CDR2 FRNRAP. This receptor was taken from a human donor in good health. Some libraries in this study had Jurkat cell RNA spiked in. The specimen sequenced was naive CD8+ T cells from blood, with Jurkat cell RNA spiked in. As to subset: FACS-sorted CD8+CD4-CCR7+CD45RA+ naive T cells. The chain has TRBV12-5 and TRBJ2-7; 7 bases line up with TRBD1. The CDR3 sequence is CASGLGPGQMNF. CDR3 DNA: TGTGCTAGTGGTTTGGGACCGGGACAGATGAACTTC.